A single sample is the source of the 27 T cell receptor beta chains below, sequenced in a study of blood T cell repertoires in COVID-19. Sequencing used immunoSEQ multiplex PCR; TCRdb keeps in-frame clones, though not all of them. The table lists some 40,000 clones, approximately 90% of them singletons, with 0.3% to 0.4% in the top ten. The sequenced material came from peripheral blood. Source of these receptors: a man aged 50 to 59 with COVID-19, enrolled during active disease.

The chain employs TRBV7-9 and TRBJ1-4; D gene ambiguous. CDR1 is SEHNR and CDR2 is FQNEAQ in the germline V gene (reference sequence). This CDR3 has 16 residues. V lost 5 bases and J 3 bases, leaving 16 bases between the germline ends. The CDR3 DNA reads TGTGCCAGCAGCCGATCTCGAGTCCGCCCTAATGAAAAACTGTTTTTT. This sequence encodes CASSRSRVRPNEKLFF.

The chain employs TRBV5-1 and TRBJ1-5, with D hard to call. Trimming removed 1 base from V and 7 bases from J, with 9 bases in between. The CDR3 totals 13 residues. CDR1 and CDR2 (germline): SGHRS, YFSETQ. Here the CDR3 reads CASSLLGSQPQHF. CDR3 coding DNA: TGCGCCAGCAGCTTGTTGGGGAGCCAGCCCCAGCATTTT.

The chain links TRBV6-6 to TRBJ1-1; TRBD1 aligns across 8 bases. The CDR3 runs to 14 residues. V was clipped by 5 bases and J by 1 base; unmatched bases: 3. CDR1 and CDR2 from the germline V gene are MNHNY and SVGAGI (reference sequence). In nucleotides, the CDR3 is TGTGCCAGCAGTGGACAGGGCACGAACACTGAAGCTTTCTTT. This sequence encodes CASSGQGTNTEAFF.

This sequence joins TRBV4-3 and TRBJ2-7, with 12 bases fitting TRBD2. V lost 3 bases and J lost 6; bases outside the gene matches: 12. CDR3 length: 17 amino acids. Per germline, CDR1 LGHNA and CDR2 YSLEER. DNA for the CDR3: TGCGCCAGCAGCCAGATGACTAGCGGGAGTTCTCCGTCCGAGCAGTACTTC. Translated, it gives CASSQMTSGSSPSEQYF.

CDR3 DNA sequence: TGCGCCAGCAGCCAAGATCTAGTAAGTGGAGCTTTCTTT. Its translation is CASSQDLVSGAFF. The J gene is TRBJ1-1, the V gene TRBV4-1, with no clear D. The germline gives CDR1 MGHRA, CDR2 YSYEKL. Trimming cost V 0 bases and J 10 bases, with 12 bases left between them. This CDR3 is built from 13 residues.

This chain connects TRBV7-8 to TRBJ1-6; no clear D gene. The germline CDR1 and CDR2 sequences are SGHVS and FQNEAQ. This CDR3 spans 14 amino acids. Trimming removed 1 base from V and 5 bases from J, with 6 bases in between. The CDR3 nucleotides are TGTGCCAGCAGCTTAGGGCAGAATAATTCACCCCTCCACTTT. Translation: CASSLGQNNSPLHF.

This chain links TRBV4-1 with TRBJ2-3; the match to TRBD2 covers 12 bases. The CDR3 has 16 residues. Germline assignment: CDR1 MGHRA and CDR2 YSYEKL. Germline trimming cut 4 bases from V and 4 bases from J; bases unmatched to any gene: 6. The CDR3 sequence: CASSRRLAGEADTQYF. The CDR3 nucleotides read TGCGCCAGCAGCCGCCGACTAGCGGGAGAGGCAGATACGCAGTATTTT.

The genes are TRBV4-2 and TRBJ1-4, with D possibly being TRBD1 (5 bases). V lost 4 bases and J 4 bases, leaving 10 bases between the germline ends. The CDR3 runs to 14 residues. The V gene's germline CDR1 is LGHNA and CDR2 YNFKEQ. CDR3 DNA sequence: TGTGCCAGCAGCCGGGGGGAGATTAATGAAAAACTGTTTTTT. Amino acid sequence: CASSRGEINEKLFF.

The chain uses TRBV7-2 and TRBJ2-7; 8 positions agree with TRBD2. With V trimmed by 5 bases and J by 7 bases, 13 bases remained unmatched. The CDR3 is made up of 15 amino acids. The germline V gene has CDR1 SGHTA and CDR2 FQGNSA. The CDR3 bases are TGTGCCAGCAGCCAAAAAAGCGGGAGAACTAAAGAGCAGTACTTC. This encodes CASSQKSGRTKEQYF.

The V gene is TRBV29-1, the J gene TRBJ2-5; 11 bases are a match to TRBD1. V trimming: 4 bases; J trimming: 5 bases; junction bases outside the gene matches: 6. CDR3 length equals 14 residues. Germline CDR1 reads SQVTM; CDR2 reads ANQGSEA. CDR3 sequence reads: CSVVRDRGLETQYF. CDR3 nucleotides: TGCAGCGTTGTTCGGGACAGGGGGTTGGAGACCCAGTACTTC.

The chain combines TRBV30 with TRBJ1-4; D ambiguous. V was cut by 8 bases and J by 5 bases, with 9 bases left in between. Germline lookup yields CDR1 GTSNPN and CDR2 SVGIG (reference sequence). The CDR3 extends over 11 amino acids. The CDR3 is CAGTENEKLFF. CDR3 nucleotides: TGTGCCGGAACGGAGAATGAAAAACTGTTTTTT.

The chain uses TRBV6-5 and TRBJ1-1, with a possible D match to TRBD1 (5 bases). The V gene lost 6 bases and the J gene lost 1 base, with 12 bases spanning the gap. The CDR3 is made up of 14 amino acids. CDR1 is MNHEY and CDR2 is SVGAGI in the germline V gene. As DNA, the CDR3 is TGTGCCAGCAGGGAGGGACCTTGGAACACTGAAGCTTTCTTT. This sequence encodes CASREGPWNTEAFF.

This clone has only one observation. The V gene is TRBV3-1 (or the pseudogene TRBV3-2), the J gene TRBJ1-2; D remains unclear. V lost 3 bases and J lost 6, with 11 bases in between. The V gene's germline CDR1 is LGHDT and CDR2 YNNKEL (reference sequence). This CDR3 spans 13 amino acids. CDR3 DNA sequence: TGTGCCAGCAGCCATGGACGGGAACATGGCTACACCTTC. It specifies CASSHGREHGYTF.

V is TRBV5-3 and J is TRBJ1-6; 7 nucleotides line up with TRBD1. TRBV5-3 is classed as an ORF, of uncertain function. This CDR3 spans 20 amino acids. V was clipped by 3 bases and J by 0 bases; unmatched bases: 15. CDR3: CARSSRDSPRTSSYNSPLHF. The CDR3 DNA reads TGTGCCAGAAGCTCAAGGGACAGTCCCAGGACGAGCTCCTATAATTCACCCCTCCACTTT.

The gene calls are TRBV19 and TRBJ2-5; D possibly corresponds to TRBD1 (6 bases). This CDR3 spans 11 amino acids. Germline V gene data show CDR1 as LNHDA and CDR2 as SQIVND (reference sequence). V lost 10 bases and J 5 bases, leaving 11 bases between the germline ends. The CDR3 DNA is TGTGCCACCCAGGGGTGGGAGACCCAGTACTTC. Protein product: CATQGWETQYF.

The chain carries TRBV24-1 and TRBJ2-5, with TRBD2 as a possible D gene (6 bases). The V end was cut by 4 bases, the J end by 5 bases, with 13 bases between. Germline V gene sequence: CDR1 KGHDR, CDR2 SFDVKD. CDR3 length: 14 residues. Here the CDR3 DNA reads TGTGCCACCAGTGAAGGCGGGAATAGGGAGACCCAGTACTTC. Its translation is CATSEGGNRETQYF.

J is TRBJ2-3 and V is TRBV10-3; 7 positions agree with TRBD2. Germline CDR1 reads ENHRY; CDR2 reads SYGVKD. CDR3 length equals 16 residues. V was clipped by 3 bases and J by 0 bases; unmatched bases: 6. CDR3 sequence: CAISDRSSGSTDTQYF. CDR3 DNA sequence: TGTGCCATCAGTGACCGCTCTAGCGGAAGCACAGATACGCAGTATTTT.

The rearrangement uses TRBV7-9 and TRBJ2-5; 7 nucleotides line up with TRBD2. V dropped 6 bases and J dropped 5; count of bases not matched to a gene: 3. Germline V gene data show CDR1 as SEHNR and CDR2 as FQNEAQ (reference sequence). This CDR3 has 12 amino acids. CDR3 nucleotides: TGTGCCAGCAGTGGGGGGGTGGAGACCCAGTACTTC. This codes for CASSGGVETQYF.

The CDR3 DNA sequence: TGTGCCACCAGCAGGAGGGAGCTGTTTAGCACTGAAGCTTTCTTT. It encodes CATSRRELFSTEAFF. V is TRBV15 and J is TRBJ1-1; no reliable D call. The germline V gene has CDR1 LNHNV and CDR2 YYDKDF (reference sequence). V was trimmed by 3 bases and J by 4 bases, leaving 15 bases between them. This CDR3 is 15 amino acids long.

The V and J genes are TRBV5-1 and TRBJ2-3; TRBD1 agrees at 9 bases. This CDR3 spans 15 amino acids. The germline gives CDR1 SGHRS, CDR2 YFSETQ. With 6 bases clipped from V and 3 bases from J, the junction kept 8 bases outside the gene matches. CDR3 region: CASTLAGTGTDTQYF. CDR3 coding DNA: TGCGCCAGCACCCTGGCCGGGACAGGGACAGATACGCAGTATTTT.

J is TRBJ1-1 and V is TRBV6-5; TRBD1 might be the D (6 bases). CDR3 size: 13 residues. Germline CDR1 reads MNHEY; CDR2 reads SVGAGI. Trimming took off 11 bases at V and 0 bases at J, with 13 bases between the two ends. The CDR3, as DNA: TGTGCCTCACGGGGACAATTGAACACTGAAGCTTTCTTT. Its protein is CASRGQLNTEAFF.

The chain recombines TRBV10-3 with TRBJ2-5; the match to TRBD2 covers 14 bases. Germline CDR1 reads ENHRY; CDR2 reads SYGVKD. The V segment lost 4 bases and the J segment 2 bases; nucleotides outside the gene matches: 6. CDR3 length equals 17 residues. CDR3 sequence reads: CAISGGTSGSGQETQYF. The CDR3 coding sequence is TGTGCCATCAGTGGAGGGACTAGCGGGAGTGGGCAAGAGACCCAGTACTTC.

This chain links TRBV7-2 with TRBJ2-1; TRBD2 aligns across 8 bases. The ends lost 1 base at V and 4 bases at J; junction bases unmatched: 6. Per the germline V gene, CDR1 is SGHTA and CDR2 is FQGNSA. The CDR3 contains 16 residues. The CDR3 DNA follows: TGTGCCAGCAGCTTAGAGCAGCTAGCGGGTTACAATGAGCAGTTCTTC. This codes for CASSLEQLAGYNEQFF.

The V gene is TRBV6-5, the J gene TRBJ1-5, with a possible D match to TRBD1 (6 bases). The CDR3 covers 14 residues. From germline, CDR1 is MNHEY and CDR2 SVGAGI. V was clipped by 6 bases and J by 6 bases, with 15 bases between them. The CDR3 region is CASSIQGQGQPQHF. In DNA form, the CDR3 reads TGTGCCAGCAGCATTCAGGGGCAGGGTCAGCCCCAGCATTTT.

The rearrangement links TRBV7-9 to TRBJ2-5; 9 nucleotides align to TRBD2. The CDR3 totals 14 residues. Trimming took 3 bases from V and 2 from J; bases not matched to a gene: 1. Germline CDR1 reads SEHNR; CDR2 reads FQNEAQ (reference sequence). CDR3 residues: CASSFTSGQETQYF. DNA of the CDR3: TGTGCCAGCAGCTTTACTAGCGGGCAAGAGACCCAGTACTTC. Full variable domain (remainder filled in from reference TRBV7-9 and TRBJ2-5): DTGVSQNPRHKITKRGQNVTFRCDPISEHNRLYWYRQTLGQGPEFLTYFQNEAQLEKSRLLSDRFSAERPKGSFSTLEIQRTEQGDSAMYLCASSFTSGQETQYFGPGTRLLVL.

V gene TRBV30 combines with J gene TRBJ1-5; a weak D match, TRBD1 (5 bases). The CDR3 loop spans 11 amino acids. Germline lookup yields CDR1 GTSNPN and CDR2 SVGIG (reference sequence). Trimming took off 2 bases at V and 9 bases at J, with 8 bases between the two ends. CDR3 sequence reads: CAWSTGGPQHF. CDR3 DNA sequence: TGTGCCTGGAGTACGGGGGGGCCCCAGCATTTT.

The J gene is TRBJ2-2, the V gene TRBV3-1 (or the pseudogene TRBV3-2); perhaps TRBD2 as D (6 bases). CDR1 and CDR2 (germline): LGHDT, YNNKEL (reference sequence). This CDR3 comprises 15 residues. Trimming left V 3 bases short and J 0 bases short, with 8 bases between. In DNA, the CDR3 is TGTGCCAGCAGCCATGGAGGGACGAACACCGGGGAGCTGTTTTTT. Translated: CASSHGGTNTGELFF.